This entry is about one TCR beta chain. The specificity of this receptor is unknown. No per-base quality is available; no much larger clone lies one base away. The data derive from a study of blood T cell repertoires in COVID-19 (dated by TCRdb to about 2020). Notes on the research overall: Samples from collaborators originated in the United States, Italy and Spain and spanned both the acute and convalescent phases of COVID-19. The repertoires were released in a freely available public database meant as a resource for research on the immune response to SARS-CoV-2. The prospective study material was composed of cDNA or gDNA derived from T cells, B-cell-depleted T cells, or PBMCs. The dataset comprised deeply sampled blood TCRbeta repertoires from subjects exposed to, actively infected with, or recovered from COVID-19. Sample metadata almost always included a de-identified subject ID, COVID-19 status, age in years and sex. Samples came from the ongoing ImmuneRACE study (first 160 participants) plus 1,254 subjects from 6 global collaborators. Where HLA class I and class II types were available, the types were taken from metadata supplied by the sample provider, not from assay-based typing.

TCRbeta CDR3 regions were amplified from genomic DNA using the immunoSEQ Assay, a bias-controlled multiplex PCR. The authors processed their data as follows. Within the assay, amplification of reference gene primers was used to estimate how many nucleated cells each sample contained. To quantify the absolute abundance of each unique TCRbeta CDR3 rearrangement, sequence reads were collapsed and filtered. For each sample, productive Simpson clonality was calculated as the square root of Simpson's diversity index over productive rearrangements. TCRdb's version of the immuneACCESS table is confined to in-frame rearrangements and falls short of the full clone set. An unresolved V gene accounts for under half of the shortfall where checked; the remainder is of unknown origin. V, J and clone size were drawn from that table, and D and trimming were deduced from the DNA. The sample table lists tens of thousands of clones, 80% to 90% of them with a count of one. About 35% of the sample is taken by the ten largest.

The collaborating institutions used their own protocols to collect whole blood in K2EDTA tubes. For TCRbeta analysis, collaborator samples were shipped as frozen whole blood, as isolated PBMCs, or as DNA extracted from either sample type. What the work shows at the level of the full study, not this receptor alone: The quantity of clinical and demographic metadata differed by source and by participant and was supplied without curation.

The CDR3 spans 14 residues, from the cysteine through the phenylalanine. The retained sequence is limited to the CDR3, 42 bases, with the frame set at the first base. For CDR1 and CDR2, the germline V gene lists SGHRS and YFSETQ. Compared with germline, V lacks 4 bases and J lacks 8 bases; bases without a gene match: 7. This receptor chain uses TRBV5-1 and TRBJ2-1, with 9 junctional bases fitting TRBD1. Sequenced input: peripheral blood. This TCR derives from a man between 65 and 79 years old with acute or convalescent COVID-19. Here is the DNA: TGCGCCAGCAGCCGGGACAGGGAGGGTCATGAGCAGTTCTTC. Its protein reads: CASSRDREGHEQFF.